This entry lists 24 T cell receptor beta chains sequenced from one sample in a study of blood T cell repertoires in COVID-19. Here immunoSEQ multiplex PCR was the method, and the copy in TCRdb shows in-frame clones only, minus some. Of around 180,000 clones in the sample, 88% were seen once. Sample: peripheral blood. These receptors originate from a man aged 55 to 69 with acute or convalescent COVID-19.

The V and J genes are TRBV24-1 and TRBJ1-2, with a possible D match to TRBD1 (5 bases). The V end lost 6 bases, the J end lost 6 bases, and 13 bases lay between the germline ends. CDR3 size: 13 residues. CDR1 and CDR2 from the germline V gene are KGHDR and SFDVKD. CDR3 protein: CATSNRRGDGYTF. CDR3 in DNA: TGTGCCACCAGTAACAGGAGGGGTGATGGCTACACCTTC.

The rearrangement joins TRBV14 to TRBJ2-3; 8 positions agree with TRBD1. The CDR3 loop spans 16 amino acids. J gave up 4 bases and V 4 bases, and 10 bases lay outside the gene matches. CDR1 is SGHDN, CDR2 FVKESK, per germline. The CDR3 DNA reads TGTGCCAGCAGCCCTCCACGGACAGGGCGAGCAGATACGCAGTATTTT. It codes for CASSPPRTGRADTQYF.

In its sample, this clone was seen once. CDR3 bases: TGCGCCAGCAGTAGGCAGGGCCTGTCAGATACGCAGTATTTT. Its translation: CASSRQGLSDTQYF. This chain uses TRBV23-1 with TRBJ2-3, with a weak D call TRBD1 (5 bases). TRBV23-1 is treated as an ORF (open reading frame) with a function not yet certain. V lost 5 bases to trimming and J lost 4 bases, with 13 bases between them. This CDR3 contains 14 residues.

The chain uses TRBV5-6 and TRBJ2-7; TRBD2 agrees at 11 bases. V shed 0 bases, J shed 6 bases, and the junction held 8 bases outside the gene matches. Germline loops: CDR1 SGHDT, CDR2 YYEEEE. The CDR3 consists of 16 residues. The CDR3 region has the DNA TGTGCCAGCAGCTTGGTTTTTCTAGCGGGAGGTTCCGAGCAGTACTTC. Translating it yields CASSLVFLAGGSEQYF.

The chain uses TRBV30 and TRBJ2-2; D is perhaps TRBD2 (6 bases). The V gene lost 4 bases and the J gene lost 3 bases, with 9 bases spanning the gap. Germline lookup yields CDR1 GTSNPN and CDR2 SVGIG (reference sequence). The length of the CDR3 is 13 residues. CDR3 amino acids: CAWKGLYTGELFF. As DNA, the CDR3 is TGTGCCTGGAAGGGACTTTACACCGGGGAGCTGTTTTTT.

This chain joins TRBV7-2 and TRBJ2-5; 9 bases map to TRBD2. The length of the CDR3 is 14 residues. The J segment lost 1 base and the V segment lost 5 bases, leaving 2 bases of the junction unmatched. Germline CDR1 is SGHTA and CDR2 is FQGNSA. Here the CDR3 reads CASSKGLAQETQYF. DNA of the CDR3: TGTGCCAGCAGCAAGGGACTAGCCCAAGAGACCCAGTACTTC. The whole variable domain, filled in from reference TRBV7-2 and TRBJ2-5, reads GAGVSQSPSNKVTEKGKDVELRCDPISGHTALYWYRQSLGQGLEFLIYFQGNSAPDKSGLPSDRFSAERTGGSVSTLTIQRTQQEDSAVYLCASSKGLAQETQYFGPGTRLLVL.

The chain employs TRBV20-1 and TRBJ2-1, with TRBD2 identical over 8 bases. Germline-derived CDR1 and CDR2 are DFQATT and SNEGSKA (reference sequence). Trimming cost V 3 bases and J 9 bases; bases outside gene matches: 16. The CDR3 extends over 16 amino acids. CDR3 residues: CSASTGYGGAYGEQFF. In DNA, the CDR3 is TGCAGTGCTAGTACGGGTTACGGGGGGGCCTATGGTGAGCAGTTCTTC.

The chain has TRBV3-1 (or the pseudogene TRBV3-2) and TRBJ1-6; TRBD1 is a possible D gene (6 bases). The CDR3 loop spans 18 amino acids. Trimming removed 1 base at V and 8 bases at J, with 21 bases between. Germline V gives CDR1 LGHDT, CDR2 YNNKEL (reference sequence). CDR3 sequence reads: CASSQGPIDRPRDSPLHF. The CDR3 DNA follows: TGTGCCAGCAGCCAAGGTCCGATAGACAGGCCGAGGGATTCACCCCTCCACTTT.

This clone was counted between two and nine times. V gene TRBV27 combines with J gene TRBJ1-6; 9 bases agree with TRBD1. Germline CDR1 reads MNHEY; CDR2 reads SMNVEV (reference sequence). Unmatched junction bases numbered 10, after V lost 1 base and J lost 9 bases. This CDR3 has 17 amino acids. As DNA, the CDR3 is TGTGCCAGCAGTTTATTTGTCGACAGGGGGACGAGTTCACCCCTCCACTTT. As protein: CASSLFVDRGTSSPLHF.

The chain recombines TRBV5-4 with TRBJ2-3; 9 bases align to TRBD1. Germline CDR1 SGHNT, CDR2 YYREEE (reference sequence). The trim removed 1 base at V and 2 bases at J, leaving 5 bases unmatched. The CDR3 length is 16 residues. This CDR3 is CASSLLTGGFTDTQYF. In DNA form, the CDR3 reads TGTGCCAGCAGCTTGCTTACAGGGGGCTTCACAGATACGCAGTATTTT.

The rearrangement uses TRBV12-5 and TRBJ1-1; 7 bases are a match to TRBD1. Germline-derived CDR1 and CDR2 are LGHNT and FRNRAP. CDR3 length: 15 amino acids. After removal of 4 bases from V and 4 bases from J, the junction contained 9 bases not matched to a gene. CDR3 in DNA: TGTGCTAGTGGTTCACAGGGGATCGATCCCACTGAAGCTTTCTTT. Protein: CASGSQGIDPTEAFF.

This chain uses TRBV5-6 with TRBJ2-1; possibly TRBD1 for D (6 bases). Germline V gene lookup returns CDR1 SGHDT and CDR2 YYEEEE. V lost 2 bases and J lost 7, with 10 bases in between. This CDR3 has 13 residues. CDR3 sequence reads: CASSLLGANEQFF. The CDR3 nucleotides read TGTGCCAGCAGCTTATTGGGGGCAAATGAGCAGTTCTTC.

The chain carries TRBV30 and TRBJ1-3; 11 nucleotides match TRBD1. This CDR3 contains 14 residues. The germline V gene encodes CDR1 GTSNPN and CDR2 SVGIG (reference sequence). Trimming took 5 bases from V and 7 from J; bases not matched to a gene: 7. The CDR3 DNA follows: TGTGCCTGGGATCCGGGACAGGGGGGGAACACCATATATTTT. It codes for CAWDPGQGGNTIYF.

The gene calls are TRBV30 and TRBJ1-1, with D uncertain. The V gene's germline CDR1 is GTSNPN and CDR2 SVGIG (reference sequence). V lost 4 bases and J 5 bases, leaving 8 bases between the germline ends. The CDR3 has 11 residues. The CDR3 protein is CAWNFVTEAFF. The CDR3 DNA is TGTGCCTGGAACTTTGTTACTGAAGCTTTCTTT.

This chain links TRBV5-4 with TRBJ2-7, with 9 positions matching TRBD1. This CDR3 has 14 residues. Germline values: CDR1 SGHNT, CDR2 YYREEE (reference sequence). V gave up 4 bases and J gave up 4 bases; unmatched junction bases: 6. The CDR3 DNA reads as TGTGCCAGCAGCCAGGGACAGGGTGCTTACGAGCAGTACTTC. This gives the protein CASSQGQGAYEQYF.

This chain joins TRBV7-9 and TRBJ2-5, with D possibly being TRBD1 (5 bases). Looked up from germline, CDR1 is SEHNR and CDR2 is FQNEAQ (reference sequence). Trimming pared 2 bases from V and 5 bases from J, leaving 9 bases between. The CDR3 loop spans 13 amino acids. The CDR3: CASSLRQRETQYF. The CDR3, as DNA: TGTGCCAGCAGCTTAAGACAGCGCGAGACCCAGTACTTC.

This chain joins TRBV9 and TRBJ1-2, with D possibly TRBD1 on 5 matching bases. The germline V gene encodes CDR1 SGDLS and CDR2 YYNGEE. The length of the CDR3 is 14 residues. Deletions cut 3 bases from V and 4 bases from J, with 13 bases between. In DNA form, the CDR3 reads TGTGCCAGCAGCGGGGGGGGACGTCCCTATGGCTACACCTTC. Translated: CASSGGGRPYGYTF.

The rearrangement links TRBV19 to TRBJ1-1, with D tentatively TRBD1 (5 bases). The CDR3 consists of 15 residues. Per germline, CDR1 LNHDA and CDR2 SQIVND (reference sequence). V was clipped by 7 bases and J by 7 bases, with 22 bases between them. This chain's CDR3 is CASTTSWGGGSEAFF. The CDR3 DNA reads TGTGCCAGTACCACCTCCTGGGGCGGAGGGAGTGAAGCTTTCTTT.

V usage is TRBV19 and J usage is TRBJ1-1, with 10 positions matching TRBD1. J was trimmed by 12 bases and V by 4 bases; bases with no gene match: 11. The CDR3 consists of 14 residues. CDR1 and CDR2 from the germline V gene are LNHDA and SQIVND (reference sequence). The CDR3 nucleotides are TGTGCCAGTAGTACACAACCGGGACAGGGGACGACTTTCTTT. Residues: CASSTQPGQGTTFF.

The chain employs TRBV5-4 and TRBJ1-1, with D unresolved. This CDR3 is 14 amino acids long. Germline assignment: CDR1 SGHNT and CDR2 YYREEE (reference sequence). The V gene lost 1 base and the J gene lost 1 base, with 8 bases spanning the gap. The CDR3 sequence: CASSLQRRNTEAFF. CDR3 in DNA: TGTGCCAGCAGCTTGCAACGGAGGAACACTGAAGCTTTCTTT.

The V gene is TRBV12-1, the J gene TRBJ2-2; TRBD2 was called by the table and not checked on the DNA. TRBV12-1 is a known pseudogene. This CDR3 region has 15 residues. The CDR3: CGPSVREGNTGELFF. CDR3 nucleotides: TGTGGACCCAGCGTGCGGGAGGGGAACACCGGGGAGCTGTTTTTT.

The chain is built from TRBV6-2 or TRBV6-3 and TRBJ2-5; 7 bases match TRBD1. V trimming: 5 bases; J trimming: 4 bases; junction bases outside the gene matches: 7. CDR1 is MNHEY, CDR2 SVGEGT, per germline. The CDR3 sequence is 14 residues long. The CDR3 protein is CASSRQGQVETQYF. CDR3 DNA: TGTGCCAGCAGTAGACAGGGTCAGGTAGAGACCCAGTACTTC.

Many counts were recorded for this clone. CDR3 protein: CASRRQGGYEQYF. The CDR3 nucleotides read TGTGCCAGCAGACGACAGGGCGGCTACGAGCAGTACTTC. This chain joins TRBV6-5 and TRBJ2-7; 7 bases align to TRBD1. The CDR3 is made up of 13 amino acids. Germline V lookup: CDR1 MNHEY, CDR2 SVGAGI. Unmatched junction bases numbered 5, after V lost 6 bases and J lost 3 bases.

This clone was counted once. V gene TRBV27 combines with J gene TRBJ1-2, with D possibly matching TRBD1 (5 bases). Per the germline V gene, CDR1 is MNHEY and CDR2 is SMNVEV (reference sequence). CDR3 length equals 13 residues. The germline V and J ends were trimmed by 3 bases and 2 bases, with 7 bases remaining between them. The CDR3 region is CASSFRGNYGYTF. Here the CDR3 DNA reads TGTGCCAGCAGTTTTAGGGGAAACTATGGCTACACCTTC.